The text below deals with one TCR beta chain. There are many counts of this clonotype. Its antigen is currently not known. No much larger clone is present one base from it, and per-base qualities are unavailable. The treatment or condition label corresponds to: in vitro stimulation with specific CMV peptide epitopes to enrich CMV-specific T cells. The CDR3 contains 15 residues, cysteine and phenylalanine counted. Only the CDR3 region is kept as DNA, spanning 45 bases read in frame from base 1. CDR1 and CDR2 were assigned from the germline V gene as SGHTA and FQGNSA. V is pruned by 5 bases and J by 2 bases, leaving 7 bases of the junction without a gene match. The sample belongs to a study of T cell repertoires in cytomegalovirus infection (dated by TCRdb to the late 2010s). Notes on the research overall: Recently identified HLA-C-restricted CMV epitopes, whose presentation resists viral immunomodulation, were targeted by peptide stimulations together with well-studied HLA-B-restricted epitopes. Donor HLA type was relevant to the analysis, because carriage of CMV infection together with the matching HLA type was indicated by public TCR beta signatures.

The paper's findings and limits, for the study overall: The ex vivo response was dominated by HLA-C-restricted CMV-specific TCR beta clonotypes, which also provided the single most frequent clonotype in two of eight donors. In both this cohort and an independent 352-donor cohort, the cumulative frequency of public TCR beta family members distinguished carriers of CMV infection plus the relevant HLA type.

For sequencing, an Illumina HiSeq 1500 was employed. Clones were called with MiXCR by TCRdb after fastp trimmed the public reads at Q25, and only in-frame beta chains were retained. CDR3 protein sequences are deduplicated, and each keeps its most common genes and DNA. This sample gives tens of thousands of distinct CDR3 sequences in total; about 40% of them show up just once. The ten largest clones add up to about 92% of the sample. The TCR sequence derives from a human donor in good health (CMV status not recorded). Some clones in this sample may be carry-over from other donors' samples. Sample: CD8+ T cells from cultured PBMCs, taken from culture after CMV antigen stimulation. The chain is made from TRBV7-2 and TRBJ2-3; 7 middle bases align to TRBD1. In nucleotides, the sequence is TGTGCCAGCAGCCTATGGGACAGACTCACAGATACGCAGTATTTT. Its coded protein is CASSLWDRLTDTQYF.